These T cell receptor beta chains were read from a single sample in a study of T cells in Graves' hyperthyroidism and ophthalmopathy. A single record per CDR3 protein comes from TCRdb applying MiXCR to the multiplex PCR reads. The sample consists of 210,000 or so distinct CDR3 sequences, more than 15% of them appearing once. The sequencing sample was made of blood. Receptors originate from a man between 50 and 59 years old with Graves' hyperthyroidism. Each CDR3 is given with its conserved first and last residue. Each record gives: CDR3 DNA, CDR3 protein, V gene, clone size, D gene, J gene. A D gene is named only where the DNA matches it firmly. A clone size is listed for some rows: how often the clone was seen (once, few, many), or a class if it is expanded.

TGCAGTGCTAGGTCGCTGGGTCAGGAGGACAATCAGCCCCAGCATTTT | CSARSLGQEDNQPQHF | TRBV20-1 | many | NA | TRBJ1-5
TGCAGTGCTAGAGATCGAGGAGCGGGGGGCTACAATGAGCAGTTCTTC | CSARDRGAGGYNEQFF | TRBV20-1 | many | TRBD2 | TRBJ2-1
TGTGCCAGCAGCCCGACAGGGTGGACTGAAGCTTTCTTT | CASSPTGWTEAFF | TRBV12-3/TRBV12-4 | few | TRBD1 | TRBJ1-1
TGTGCCACCACCCCGACGGGGTACACCGGGGAGCTGTTTTTT | CATTPTGYTGELFF | TRBV18 | many | NA | TRBJ2-2
TGTGCCAGCAGCAAAGACAGGGGGCAAGGTCAGCCCCAGCATTTT | CASSKDRGQGQPQHF | TRBV4-2 | NA | TRBD1 | TRBJ1-5
TGTGCCAGCACCACCCGGGACAGGGCAGAGGAGACCCAGTACTTC | CASTTRDRAEETQYF | TRBV9 | few | TRBD1 | TRBJ2-5
TGTGCCAGCAGGGGACGGGACTTCTCCTACGAGCAGTACTTC | CASRGRDFSYEQYF | TRBV27 | NA | NA | TRBJ2-7
TGTGCCACCGGCAGGGGAAACGAGCAGTACTTC | CATGRGNEQYF | TRBV28 | many | NA | TRBJ2-7
TGTGCCAGCAGCTTGGGACTGAGCCTGATTCAGTACTTC | CASSLGLSLIQYF | TRBV5-5 | few | NA | TRBJ2-4
TGTGCCAGCAGCTTAGAACTGCTAGCGGGCCGCACAGATACGCAGTATTTT | CASSLELLAGRTDTQYF | TRBV11-2 | many | TRBD2 | TRBJ2-3